These 19 T cell receptor beta chains share one sample of origin, sequenced in a study of blood T cell repertoires in COVID-19 (dated by TCRdb to the early 2020s). To prepare the library, the immunoSEQ multiplex PCR assay was applied. TCRdb mirrors the immuneACCESS table, restricted to in-frame sequences. Some clones are absent from its copies; in checked studies, under half trace to an unresolved V gene, and the reason for the others is unknown. For this sample there are over 150,000 clones; roughly 87% appear just once. 6% to 7.5% of the sample comes from the top ten. The sample was PBMCs or T cells enriched from blood (not recorded which). Receptors originate from a woman aged 50 to 65 who had recovered from COVID-19.

J is TRBJ2-7 and V is TRBV19, with TRBD1 matching over 11 bases. Germline CDR1 is LNHDA and CDR2 is SQIVND (reference sequence). After removal of 4 bases from V and 3 bases from J, the junction contained 5 bases not matched to a gene. The CDR3 is 15 residues long. CDR3 loop: CASSKPDRGLYEQYF. In nucleotides, the CDR3 is TGTGCCAGTAGTAAGCCGGACAGGGGGCTCTACGAGCAGTACTTC. Using reference TRBV19 and TRBJ2-7 for the parts outside the CDR3, the full variable domain is DGGITQSPKYLFRKEGQNVTLSCEQNLNHDAMYWYRQDPGQGLRLIYYSQIVNDFQKGDIAEGYSVSREKKESFPLTVTSAQKNPTAFYLCASSKPDRGLYEQYFGPGTRLTVT.

The chain has TRBV11-2 and TRBJ2-7, with D possibly matching TRBD2 (5 bases). The CDR3 is made up of 13 amino acids. Trimming removed 10 bases at V and 0 bases at J, with 13 bases between. The germline V gene has CDR1 SGHAT and CDR2 FQNNGV. The CDR3 protein is CATASRVSYEQYF. CDR3 coding DNA: TGTGCCACCGCGTCGCGGGTCTCCTACGAGCAGTACTTC. The full variable domain, in which reference TRBV11-2 and TRBJ2-7 provide the parts outside the CDR3, is EAGVAQSPRYKIIEKRQSVAFWCNPISGHATLYWYQQILGQGPKLLIQFQNNGVVDDSQLPKDRFSAERLKGVDSTLKIQPAKLEDSAVYLCATASRVSYEQYFGPGTRLTVT.

This chain joins TRBV5-1 and TRBJ2-1, with 7 nucleotides matching TRBD1. This CDR3 spans 13 amino acids. Germline trimming cut 7 bases from V and 5 bases from J; bases unmatched to any gene: 6. The germline gives CDR1 SGHRS, CDR2 YFSETQ. Written as DNA, the CDR3 is TGCGCCAGCCAGGGACAGCCCAACAATGAGCAGTTCTTC. Translation: CASQGQPNNEQFF.

The gene calls are TRBV7-8 and TRBJ2-3, with D maybe TRBD1 (6 bases). This CDR3 comprises 16 residues. The V end lost 5 bases, the J end lost 2 bases, and 17 bases lay between the germline ends. Germline CDR1 SGHVS, CDR2 FQNEAQ. The CDR3 loop is CASSHKDRGYTDTQYF. The CDR3 DNA is TGTGCCAGCAGCCACAAGGACAGAGGATACACAGATACGCAGTATTTT.

The V call is TRBV7-3, the J call TRBJ2-1, with 7 bases fitting TRBD2. Germline lookup yields CDR1 SGHTA and CDR2 FQGTGA. The CDR3 spans 17 residues. The J segment lost 7 bases and the V segment lost 0 bases, leaving 12 bases of the junction unmatched. CDR3 bases: TGTGCCAGCAGCTTAACGGGAGGGCCCAGGGAGAGAAATGAGCAGTTCTTC. Translating gives CASSLTGGPRERNEQFF.

This chain's CDR3 is CASSLISPSGELFF. As DNA, the CDR3 is TGTGCCAGCAGCTTAATCTCCCCCAGTGGGGAGCTGTTTTTT. This rearrangement joins TRBV7-9 to TRBJ2-2, with unresolved D. CDR1 and CDR2 from the germline V gene are SEHNR and FQNEAQ (reference sequence). The ends were cut back, 2 bases at V and 8 bases at J, with 12 bases in the middle. The CDR3 runs to 14 residues.

The chain couples TRBV27 to TRBJ1-2; 10 nucleotides match TRBD1. Germline V lookup: CDR1 MNHEY, CDR2 SMNVEV (reference sequence). The V and J ends lost 5 bases and 7 bases, in that order; junction bases with no gene match: 4. The CDR3 extends over 13 amino acids. CDR3 bases: TGTGCCAGCAGTCGACAGGGGGCGGGTGGCTACACCTTC. Translation gives CASSRQGAGGYTF.

This clone came up once. The genes are TRBV7-9 and TRBJ2-7; 9 bases agree with TRBD1. Germline V gene sequence: CDR1 SEHNR, CDR2 FQNEAQ (reference sequence). V lost 5 bases and J lost 4; bases outside the gene matches: 9. This CDR3 has 15 residues. CDR3 residues: CASSPAGQGRYEQYF. DNA for the CDR3: TGTGCCAGCAGCCCTGCAGGACAGGGGAGATACGAGCAGTACTTC.

This clone was counted once. The chain combines TRBV9 with TRBJ1-1, with 9 bases lining up with TRBD1. The V and J ends lost 1 base and 4 bases, in that order; junction bases with no gene match: 5. Germline CDR1 reads SGDLS; CDR2 reads YYNGEE. The length of the CDR3 is 15 residues. The DNA for the CDR3 is TGTGCCAGCAGCGTACTCGGACAGGGGAGCACTGAAGCTTTCTTT. Translation: CASSVLGQGSTEAFF.

V and J are TRBV2 and TRBJ1-2, with D tentatively TRBD1 (6 bases). V lost 4 bases and J lost 0, with 12 bases in between. CDR3 length equals 15 residues. From germline, CDR1 is SNHLY and CDR2 FYNNEI. The CDR3 nucleotides are TGTGCCAGCAGTGTAAGACAGGCAGCTAACTATGGCTACACCTTC. Protein product: CASSVRQAANYGYTF.

The chain joins TRBV4-3 to TRBJ2-7; TRBD1 agrees at 9 bases. Unmatched junction bases numbered 7, after V lost 2 bases and J lost 2 bases. CDR3 length: 16 amino acids. Per the germline V gene, CDR1 is LGHNA and CDR2 is YSLEER. CDR3 DNA: TGCGCCAGCAGCCAATGGACAGGGGAGGCAACCTACGAGCAGTACTTC. This codes for CASSQWTGEATYEQYF.

CDR3 amino acids: CASSLTRGPQVREQFF. CDR3 in DNA: TGTGCCAGCAGCCTGACCCGCGGGCCTCAAGTTCGTGAGCAGTTCTTC. The J gene is TRBJ2-1, the V gene TRBV3-1 (or the pseudogene TRBV3-2), with D tentatively TRBD2 (5 bases). The CDR3 extends over 16 amino acids. Trimming cost V 4 bases and J 9 bases, with 22 bases left between them. Germline CDR1 LGHDT, CDR2 YNNKEL (reference sequence).

The rearrangement uses TRBV3-1 (or the pseudogene TRBV3-2) and TRBJ2-7, with TRBD1 matching 7 bases. Per the germline V gene, CDR1 is LGHDT and CDR2 is YNNKEL (reference sequence). V was pared by 0 bases and J by 4 bases, with 3 bases of the junction left unmatched. The CDR3 consists of 14 residues. Here the CDR3 DNA reads TGTGCCAGCAGCCAAGAGGCCAGGGGGTACGAGCAGTACTTC. This translates into CASSQEARGYEQYF.

This chain links TRBV5-5 with TRBJ1-6; tentative D call: TRBD1 (6 bases). V shed 3 bases and J shed 9 bases, with 22 bases lying between them. This CDR3 comprises 17 residues. In germline, CDR1 is SGHKS, CDR2 YYEKEE (reference sequence). Here the CDR3 reads CASSSEWDTGSGSPLHF. In DNA form, the CDR3 reads TGTGCCAGCAGCTCAGAATGGGACACAGGGAGTGGTTCACCCCTCCACTTT.

The chain combines TRBV2 with TRBJ2-3, with a possible D match to TRBD2 (6 bases). CDR3 length: 17 residues. V shed 2 bases and J shed 4 bases, with 19 bases lying between them. The germline gives CDR1 SNHLY, CDR2 FYNNEI. CDR3 loop: CASSERSGGVEADTQYF. The DNA for the CDR3 is TGTGCCAGCAGTGAAAGATCCGGGGGAGTCGAGGCAGATACGCAGTATTTT.

The rearrangement links TRBV19 to TRBJ2-7, with 8 bases that match TRBD2. The germline V gene encodes CDR1 LNHDA and CDR2 SQIVND (reference sequence). The length of the CDR3 is 18 residues. V was pared by 8 bases and J by 6 bases, with 24 bases of the junction left unmatched. Here the CDR3 DNA reads TGTGCCAGTCCAACTCCGGGGGGGACTAGTATGTCGTCGGGCGAGCAGTACTTC. Translating it yields CASPTPGGTSMSSGEQYF.

The chain uses TRBV24-1 and TRBJ2-5; 16 positions agree with TRBD2. The germline gives CDR1 KGHDR, CDR2 SFDVKD. The V and J ends lost 9 bases and 5 bases, in that order; junction bases with no gene match: 11. This CDR3 spans 17 amino acids. CDR3 nucleotides: TGTGCCACCTCCTCCGGGACTAGCGGGAGGGCCTGGGAGACCCAGTACTTC. It yields the protein CATSSGTSGRAWETQYF.

The gene calls are TRBV5-4 and TRBJ1-3, with D perhaps TRBD1 (6 bases). CDR3 length equals 15 residues. In germline, CDR1 is SGHNT, CDR2 YYREEE (reference sequence). V lost 4 bases and J 3 bases, leaving 14 bases between the germline ends. The CDR3 DNA reads TGTGCCAGCAGCCTGGCCGGGACACGTGGAAACACCATATATTTT. The encoded protein is CASSLAGTRGNTIYF. Supplemented by reference TRBV5-4 and TRBJ1-3, the full variable domain reads ETGVTQSPTHLIKTRGQQVTLRCSSQSGHNTVSWYQQALGQGPQFIFQYYREEENGRGNFPPRFSGLQFPNYSSELNVNALELDDSALYLCASSLAGTRGNTIYFGEGSWLTVV.

The V gene is TRBV24-1, the J gene TRBJ2-2; 9 nucleotides agree with TRBD2. Looked up from germline, CDR1 is KGHDR and CDR2 is SFDVKD. The CDR3 is made up of 18 amino acids. J gave up 5 bases and V 9 bases, and 18 bases lay outside the gene matches. The CDR3 DNA reads as TGTGCCACCGGATTAGCGGGAGAGGGGAAGGATCGGACCGGGGAGCTGTTTTTT. Its protein product is CATGLAGEGKDRTGELFF.